These 3 T cell receptor beta chains originate from one sample sequenced in a study of blood T cell repertoires in COVID-19. Method: immunoSEQ multiplex PCR; TCRdb's copy keeps in-frame clones and lacks some. Of more than 150,000 clones detected, more than 75% appear once; the ten largest clones hold 2% to 3%. Source material: peripheral blood. The receptor source for this set is a man aged 35 to 55 with active or convalescent COVID-19.

The chain joins TRBV6-5 to TRBJ2-7; tentative D call: TRBD1 (6 bases). CDR1 is MNHEY, CDR2 SVGAGI, per germline. Trimming left V 6 bases short and J 0 bases short, with 12 bases between. This CDR3 has 14 amino acids. This chain's CDR3 is CASRTGFGSYEQYF. The CDR3, as DNA: TGTGCCAGCAGAACAGGGTTTGGCTCCTACGAGCAGTACTTC.

The CDR3 nucleotides are TGCGCCAGCAGCTTGCAACAGGGGGTTGGCTACACCTTC. It specifies CASSLQQGVGYTF. The gene calls are TRBV5-1 and TRBJ1-2, with 8 bases that match TRBD1. The junction had 3 bases not matched to a gene; V was cut back by 1 base and J by 7 bases. Germline lookup yields CDR1 SGHRS and CDR2 YFSETQ. CDR3 length equals 13 residues.

This clone has more than one count but fewer than ten. The V gene is TRBV19, the J gene TRBJ1-1; D not certain. Germline V CDR1 and CDR2: LNHDA, SQIVND (reference sequence). The V and J ends lost 5 bases and 5 bases respectively, with 12 bases between them. This CDR3 has 13 residues. The CDR3 here is CASSPRGGTEAFF. In nucleotides, the CDR3 is TGTGCCAGTAGTCCTCGTGGCGGGACTGAAGCTTTCTTT. Using reference TRBV19 and TRBJ1-1 for the parts outside the CDR3, the full variable domain is DGGITQSPKYLFRKEGQNVTLSCEQNLNHDAMYWYRQDPGQGLRLIYYSQIVNDFQKGDIAEGYSVSREKKESFPLTVTSAQKNPTAFYLCASSPRGGTEAFFGQGTRLTVV.